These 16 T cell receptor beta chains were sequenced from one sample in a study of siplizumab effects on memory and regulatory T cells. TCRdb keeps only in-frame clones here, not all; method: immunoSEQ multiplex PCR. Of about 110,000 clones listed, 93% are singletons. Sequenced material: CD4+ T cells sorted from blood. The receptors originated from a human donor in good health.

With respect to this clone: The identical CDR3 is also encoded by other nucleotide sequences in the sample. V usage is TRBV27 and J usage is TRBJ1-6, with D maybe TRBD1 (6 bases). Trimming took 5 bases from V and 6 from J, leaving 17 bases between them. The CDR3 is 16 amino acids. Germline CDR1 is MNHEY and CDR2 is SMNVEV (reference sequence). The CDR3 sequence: CASSPTPGAGNSPLHF. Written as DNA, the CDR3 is TGTGCCAGCAGTCCAACCCCAGGGGCGGGTAATTCACCCCTCCACTTT.

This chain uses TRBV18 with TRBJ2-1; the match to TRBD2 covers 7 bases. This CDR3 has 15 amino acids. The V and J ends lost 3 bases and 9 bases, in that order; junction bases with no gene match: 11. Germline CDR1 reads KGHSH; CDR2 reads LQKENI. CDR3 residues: CASSPSHSGWSEQFF. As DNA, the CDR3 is TGTGCCAGCTCACCGTCGCATAGCGGGTGGTCTGAGCAGTTCTTC.

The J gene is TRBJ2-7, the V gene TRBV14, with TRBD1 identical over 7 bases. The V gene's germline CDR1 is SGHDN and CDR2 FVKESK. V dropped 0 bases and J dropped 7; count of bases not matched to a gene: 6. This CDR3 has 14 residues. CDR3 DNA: TGTGCCAGCAGCCAAGAAGACAGGGTGTGGGAGCAGTACTTC. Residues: CASSQEDRVWEQYF.

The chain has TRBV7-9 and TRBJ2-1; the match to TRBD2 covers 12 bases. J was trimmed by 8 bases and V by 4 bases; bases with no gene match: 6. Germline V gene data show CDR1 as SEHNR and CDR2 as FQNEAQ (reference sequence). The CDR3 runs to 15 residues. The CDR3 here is CASSSLAGGLYEQFF. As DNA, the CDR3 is TGTGCCAGCAGCTCCCTAGCGGGGGGGCTATATGAGCAGTTCTTC.

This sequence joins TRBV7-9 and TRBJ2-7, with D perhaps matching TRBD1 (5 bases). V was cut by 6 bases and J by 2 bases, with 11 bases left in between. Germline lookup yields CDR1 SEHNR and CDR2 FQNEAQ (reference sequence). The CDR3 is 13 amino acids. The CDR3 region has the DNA TGTGCCAGCAGTAAAAGACAGACCTACGAGCAGTACTTC. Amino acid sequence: CASSKRQTYEQYF.

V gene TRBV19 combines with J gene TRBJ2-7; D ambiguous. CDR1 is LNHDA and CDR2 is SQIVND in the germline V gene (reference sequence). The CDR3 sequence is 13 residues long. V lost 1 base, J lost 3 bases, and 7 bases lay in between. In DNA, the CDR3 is TGTGCCAGTAGTATAGCGGCGCTCTACGAGCAGTACTTC. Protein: CASSIAALYEQYF.

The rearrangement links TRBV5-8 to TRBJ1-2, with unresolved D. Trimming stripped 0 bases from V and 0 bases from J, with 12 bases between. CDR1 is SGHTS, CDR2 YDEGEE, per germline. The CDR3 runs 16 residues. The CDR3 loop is CASSLGIAPTNYGYTF. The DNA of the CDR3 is TGTGCCAGCAGCTTGGGGATCGCACCCACTAACTATGGCTACACCTTC.

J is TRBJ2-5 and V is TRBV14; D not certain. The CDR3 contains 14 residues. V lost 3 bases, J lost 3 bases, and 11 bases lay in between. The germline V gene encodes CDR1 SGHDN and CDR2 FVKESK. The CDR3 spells CASSHRWGKETQYF. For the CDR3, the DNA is TGTGCCAGCAGCCACCGATGGGGTAAAGAGACCCAGTACTTC. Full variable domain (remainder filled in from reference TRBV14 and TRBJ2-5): EAGVTQFPSHSVIEKGQTVTLRCDPISGHDNLYWYRRVMGKEIKFLLHFVKESKQDESGMPNNRFLAERTGGTYSTLKVQPAELEDSGVYFCASSHRWGKETQYFGPGTRLLVL.

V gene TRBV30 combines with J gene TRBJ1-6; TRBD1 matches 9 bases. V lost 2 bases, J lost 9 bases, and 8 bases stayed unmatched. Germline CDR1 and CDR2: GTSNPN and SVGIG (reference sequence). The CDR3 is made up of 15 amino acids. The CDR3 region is CAWSYGQGTSSPLHF. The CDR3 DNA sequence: TGTGCCTGGAGTTATGGACAGGGGACTAGTTCACCCCTCCACTTT. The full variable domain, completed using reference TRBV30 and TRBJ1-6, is SQTIHQWPATLVQPVGSPLSLECTVEGTSNPNLYWYRQAAGRGLQLLFYSVGIGQISSEVPQNLSASRPQDRQFILSSKKLLLSDSGFYLCAWSYGQGTSSPLHFGNGTRLTVT.

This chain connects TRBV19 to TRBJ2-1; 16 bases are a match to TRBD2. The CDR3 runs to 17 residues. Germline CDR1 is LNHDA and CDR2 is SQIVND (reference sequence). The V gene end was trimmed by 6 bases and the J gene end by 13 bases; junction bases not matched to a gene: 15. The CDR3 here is CASSITPPGLAGGPQFF. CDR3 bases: TGTGCCAGTAGCATCACGCCACCGGGACTAGCGGGAGGGCCTCAGTTCTTC.

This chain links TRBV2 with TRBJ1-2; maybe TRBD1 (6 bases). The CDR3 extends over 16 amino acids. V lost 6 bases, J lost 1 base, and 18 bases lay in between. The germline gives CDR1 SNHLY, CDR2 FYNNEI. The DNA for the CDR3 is TGTGCCAGCAGAGACCCACGGACAGACCGTAACTATGGCTACACCTTC. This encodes CASRDPRTDRNYGYTF. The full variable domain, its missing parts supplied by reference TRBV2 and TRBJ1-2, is EPEVTQTPSHQVTQMGQEVILRCVPISNHLYFYWYRQILGQKVEFLVSFYNNEISEKSEIFDDQFSVERPDGSNFTLKIRSTKLEDSAMYFCASRDPRTDRNYGYTFGSGTRLTVV.

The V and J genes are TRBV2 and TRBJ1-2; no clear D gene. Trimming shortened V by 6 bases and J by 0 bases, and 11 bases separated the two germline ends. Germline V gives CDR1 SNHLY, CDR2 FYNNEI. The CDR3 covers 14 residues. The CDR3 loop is CASRFESTNYGYTF. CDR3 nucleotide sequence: TGTGCCAGCAGATTCGAGTCGACTAACTATGGCTACACCTTC. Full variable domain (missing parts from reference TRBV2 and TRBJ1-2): EPEVTQTPSHQVTQMGQEVILRCVPISNHLYFYWYRQILGQKVEFLVSFYNNEISEKSEIFDDQFSVERPDGSNFTLKIRSTKLEDSAMYFCASRFESTNYGYTFGSGTRLTVV.

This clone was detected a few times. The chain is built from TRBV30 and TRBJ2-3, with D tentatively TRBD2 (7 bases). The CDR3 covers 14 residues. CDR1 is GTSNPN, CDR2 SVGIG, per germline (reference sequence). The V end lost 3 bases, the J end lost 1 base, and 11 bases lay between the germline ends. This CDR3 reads CAWSGGLGTDTQYF. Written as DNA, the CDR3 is TGTGCCTGGAGCGGGGGGCTGGGCACAGATACGCAGTATTTT.

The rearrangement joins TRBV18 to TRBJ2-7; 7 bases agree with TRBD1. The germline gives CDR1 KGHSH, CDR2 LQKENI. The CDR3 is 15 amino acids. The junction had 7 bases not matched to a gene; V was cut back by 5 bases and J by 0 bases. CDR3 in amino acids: CASSTQGPASYEQYF. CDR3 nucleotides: TGTGCCAGCTCAACACAGGGGCCGGCCTCCTACGAGCAGTACTTC.

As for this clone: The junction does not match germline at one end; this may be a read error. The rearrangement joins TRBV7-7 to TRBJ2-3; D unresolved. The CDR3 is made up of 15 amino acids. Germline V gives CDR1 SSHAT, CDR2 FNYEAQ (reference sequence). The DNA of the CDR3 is TGTGCTAGCAGCTTATCCGTCTCCAGGACAGATACGCAGTATTTT. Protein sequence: CASSLSVSRTDTQYF.

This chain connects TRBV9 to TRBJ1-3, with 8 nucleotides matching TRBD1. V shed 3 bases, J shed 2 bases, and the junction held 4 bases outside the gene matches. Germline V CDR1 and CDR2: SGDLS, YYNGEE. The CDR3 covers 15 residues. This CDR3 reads CASSAGTGTGNTIYF. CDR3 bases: TGTGCCAGCAGCGCCGGGACAGGTACTGGAAACACCATATATTTT. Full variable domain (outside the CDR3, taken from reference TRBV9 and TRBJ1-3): DSGVTQTPKHLITATGQRVTLRCSPRSGDLSVYWYQQSLDQGLQFLIQYYNGEERAKGNILERFSAQQFPDLHSELNLSSLELGDSALYFCASSAGTGTGNTIYFGEGSWLTVV.